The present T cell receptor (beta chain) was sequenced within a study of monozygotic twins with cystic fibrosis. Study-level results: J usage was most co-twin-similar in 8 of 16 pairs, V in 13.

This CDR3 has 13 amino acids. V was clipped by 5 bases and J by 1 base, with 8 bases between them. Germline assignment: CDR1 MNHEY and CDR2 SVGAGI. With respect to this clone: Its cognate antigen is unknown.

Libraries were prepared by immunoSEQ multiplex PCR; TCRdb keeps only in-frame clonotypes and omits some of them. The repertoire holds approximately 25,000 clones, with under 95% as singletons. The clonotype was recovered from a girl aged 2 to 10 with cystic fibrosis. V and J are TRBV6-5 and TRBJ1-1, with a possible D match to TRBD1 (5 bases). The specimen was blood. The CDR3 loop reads CASSDSENTEAFF. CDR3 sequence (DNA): TGTGCCAGCAGTGACAGCGAGAACACTGAAGCTTTCTTT.